This record concerns one TCR beta chain sequence. Its antigen remains unidentified. This entry belongs to a study of Ad26.COV2.S vaccination and SARS-CoV-2 variants. Study background: The donor belonged to the COV1001 Ad26.COV2.S trial arm. Overall study results and limits: Spike-specific responses of CD8+ and CD4+ T cells were reported to display substantial breadth after vaccination. TCR breadth and depth analyses may have underestimated total T cell responses.

TCRdb's table, derived via immunoSEQ multiplex PCR, lists solely in-frame clones and lacks some. The table records about 390,000 clones, about 92% of them present only once. Treatment indicated: 15 to 20 received Ad26.COV2.S at low or high dose, single or two shots; several received placebo; per-sample allocation not given. Samples analyzed were those drawn on day 63 after the first vaccine or placebo injection. There are 15 residues in the CDR3. Trimming left V 0 bases short and J 2 bases short, with 10 bases between. Germline CDR1 and CDR2: MGHDK and SYGVNS. The input for sequencing was peripheral blood, taken in a trial of Ad26.COV2.S vaccine versus placebo. The clonotype comes from a person between 18 and 59 years old who received the Ad26.COV2.S COVID-19 vaccine or a placebo. The chain combines TRBV25-1 with TRBJ1-1, with D possibly being TRBD1 (6 bases). CDR3 nucleotides: TGTGCCAGCAGTGAATATAGGGGGGCCAACACTGAAGCTTTCTTT. Translated: CASSEYRGANTEAFF. The full variable domain, rest sourced from reference TRBV25-1 and TRBJ1-1, is EADIYQTPRYLVIGTGKKITLECSQTMGHDKMYWYQQDPGMELHLIHYSYGVNSTEKGDLSSESTVSRIRTEHFPLTLESARPSHTSQYLCASSEYRGANTEAFFGQGTRLTVV.